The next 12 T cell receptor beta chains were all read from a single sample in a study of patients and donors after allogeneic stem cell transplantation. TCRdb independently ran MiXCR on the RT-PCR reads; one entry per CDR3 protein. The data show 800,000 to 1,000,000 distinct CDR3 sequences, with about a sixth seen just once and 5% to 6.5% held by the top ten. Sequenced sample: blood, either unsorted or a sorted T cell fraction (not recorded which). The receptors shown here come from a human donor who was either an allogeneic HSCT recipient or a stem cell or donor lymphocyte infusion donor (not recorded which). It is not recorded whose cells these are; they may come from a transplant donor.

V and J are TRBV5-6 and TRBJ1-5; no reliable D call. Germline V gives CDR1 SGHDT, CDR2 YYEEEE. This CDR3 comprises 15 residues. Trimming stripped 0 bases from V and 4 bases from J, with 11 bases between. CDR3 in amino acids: CASSLGGRENQPQHF. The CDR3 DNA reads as TGTGCCAGCAGCTTGGGTGGGAGGGAAAATCAGCCCCAGCATTTT.

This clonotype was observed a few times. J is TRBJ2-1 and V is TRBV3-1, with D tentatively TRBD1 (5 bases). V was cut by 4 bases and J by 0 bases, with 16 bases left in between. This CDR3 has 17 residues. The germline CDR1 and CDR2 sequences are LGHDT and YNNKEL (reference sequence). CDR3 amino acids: CASSLGLQVPSYNEQFF. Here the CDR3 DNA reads TGTGCCAGCAGCCTCGGATTACAGGTGCCCTCCTACAATGAGCAGTTCTTC.

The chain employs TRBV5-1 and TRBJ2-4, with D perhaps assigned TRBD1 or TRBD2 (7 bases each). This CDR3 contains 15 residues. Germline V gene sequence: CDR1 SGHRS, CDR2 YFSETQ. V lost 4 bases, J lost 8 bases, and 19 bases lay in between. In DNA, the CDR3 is TGCGCCAGCAGCCCTGGCGGGCAGGGGGGGTACATTCAGTACTTC. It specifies CASSPGGQGGYIQYF.

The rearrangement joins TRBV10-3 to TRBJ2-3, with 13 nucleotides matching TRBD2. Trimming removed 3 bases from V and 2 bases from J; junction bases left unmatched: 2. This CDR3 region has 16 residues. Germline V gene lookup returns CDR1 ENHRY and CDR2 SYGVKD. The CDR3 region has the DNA TGTGCCATCAGTGACGGGACTAGCGGGGACACAGATACGCAGTATTTT. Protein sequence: CAISDGTSGDTDTQYF.

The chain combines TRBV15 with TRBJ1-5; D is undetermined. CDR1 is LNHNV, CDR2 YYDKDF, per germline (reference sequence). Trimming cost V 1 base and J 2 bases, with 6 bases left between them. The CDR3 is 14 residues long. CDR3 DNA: TGTGCCACCAGCAGAGCAACCGGCAATCAGCCCCAGCATTTT. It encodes CATSRATGNQPQHF.

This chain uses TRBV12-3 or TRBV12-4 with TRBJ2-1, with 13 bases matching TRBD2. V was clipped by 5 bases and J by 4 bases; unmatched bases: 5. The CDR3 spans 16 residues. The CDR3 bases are TGTGCCAGCAGTACCGGACTAGCGGGGGTATACAATGAGCAGTTCTTC. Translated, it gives CASSTGLAGVYNEQFF.

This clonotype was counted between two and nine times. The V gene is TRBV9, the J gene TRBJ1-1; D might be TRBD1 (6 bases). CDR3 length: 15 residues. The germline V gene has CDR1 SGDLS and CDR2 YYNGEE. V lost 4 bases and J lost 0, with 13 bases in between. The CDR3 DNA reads TGTGCCAGCAGCCCCAGGACAGTCCTGAACACTGAAGCTTTCTTT. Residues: CASSPRTVLNTEAFF.

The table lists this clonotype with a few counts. The chain's CDR3 is CASSLTYNSPLHF. The DNA of the CDR3 is TGCGCCAGCAGCTTAACGTATAATTCACCCCTCCACTTT. This chain links TRBV5-1 with TRBJ1-6; D is unclear. Trimming shortened V by 2 bases and J by 4 bases, and 4 bases separated the two germline ends. The germline V gene has CDR1 SGHRS and CDR2 YFSETQ. The CDR3 extends over 13 amino acids. Full variable domain (rest looked up from reference TRBV5-1 and TRBJ1-6): KAGVTQTPRYLIKTRGQQVTLSCSPISGHRSVSWYQQTPGQGLQFLFEYFSETQRNKGNFPGRFSGRQFSNSRSEMNVSTLELGDSALYLCASSLTYNSPLHFGNGTRLTVT.

The CDR3 DNA reads as TGTGCCAGCGGTATAGGTGAAACCGGGGAGCTGTTTTTT. It codes for CASGIGETGELFF. The V call is TRBV27, the J call TRBJ2-2, with D hard to call. Trimming pared 8 bases from V and 5 bases from J, leaving 12 bases between. The CDR3 sequence is 13 residues long. Germline V gene lookup returns CDR1 MNHEY and CDR2 SMNVEV (reference sequence).

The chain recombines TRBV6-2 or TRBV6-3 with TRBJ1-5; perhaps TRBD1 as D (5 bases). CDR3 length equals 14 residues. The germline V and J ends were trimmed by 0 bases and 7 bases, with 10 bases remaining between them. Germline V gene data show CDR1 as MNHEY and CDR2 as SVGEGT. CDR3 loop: CASSYSGTSQPQHF. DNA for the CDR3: TGTGCCAGCAGTTACTCGGGGACGAGCCAGCCCCAGCATTTT.

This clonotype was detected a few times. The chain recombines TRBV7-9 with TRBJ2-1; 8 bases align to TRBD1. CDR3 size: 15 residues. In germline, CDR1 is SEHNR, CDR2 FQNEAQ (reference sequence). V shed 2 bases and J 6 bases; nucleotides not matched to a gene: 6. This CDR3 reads CASSLTTGEINEQFF. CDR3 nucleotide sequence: TGTGCCAGCAGCTTAACGACAGGGGAGATCAATGAGCAGTTCTTC.

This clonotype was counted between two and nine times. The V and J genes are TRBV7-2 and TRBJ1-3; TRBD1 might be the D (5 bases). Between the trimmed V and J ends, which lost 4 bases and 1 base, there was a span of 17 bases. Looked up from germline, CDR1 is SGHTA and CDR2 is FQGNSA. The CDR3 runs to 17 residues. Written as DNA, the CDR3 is TGTGCCAGCAGCTCCACCTCAGACAGACGATCTGGAAACACCATATATTTT. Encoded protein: CASSSTSDRRSGNTIYF.